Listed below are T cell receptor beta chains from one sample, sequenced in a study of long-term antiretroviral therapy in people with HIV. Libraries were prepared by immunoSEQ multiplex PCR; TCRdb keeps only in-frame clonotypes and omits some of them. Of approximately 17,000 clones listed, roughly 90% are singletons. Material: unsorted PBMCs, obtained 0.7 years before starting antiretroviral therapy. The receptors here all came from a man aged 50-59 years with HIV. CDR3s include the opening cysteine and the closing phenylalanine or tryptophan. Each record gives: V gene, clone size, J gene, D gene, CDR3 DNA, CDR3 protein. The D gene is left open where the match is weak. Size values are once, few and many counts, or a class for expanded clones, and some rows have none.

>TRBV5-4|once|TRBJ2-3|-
TGTGCCAGCAGCTTGGGTGGTAGTTCGGTAGATACGCAGTATTTT
CASSLGGSSVDTQYF
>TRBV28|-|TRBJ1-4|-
TGTGCCAGCAGTAGTCCCAGAGAAAAACTGTTTTTT
CASSSPREKLFF
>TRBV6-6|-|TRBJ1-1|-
TGTGCCAGCGTACAGGGAATGGGCATGAACACTGAAGCTTTCTTT
CASVQGMGMNTEAFF
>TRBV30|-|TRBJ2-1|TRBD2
TGTGCCTGGAGTGGGCTGGTCAATAGCGGGAGTAAGTTCTTC
CAWSGLVNSGSKFF
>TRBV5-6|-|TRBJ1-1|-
TGTGCCAGCAGCCGGGCGGGGACGACTGAAGCTTTCTTT
CASSRAGTTEAFF
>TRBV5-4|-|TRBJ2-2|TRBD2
TGTGCCAACGGAAAAGCGGGAGGAAGCACCGGGGAGCTGTTTTTT
CANGKAGGSTGELFF
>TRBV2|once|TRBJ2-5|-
TGTGCCAGCAGTGAGGGCTACGAGACCCAGTACTTC
CASSEGYETQYF
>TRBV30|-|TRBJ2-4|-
TGTGCCTGGAGTCCGAATTGGGGCATTCAGTACTTC
CAWSPNWGIQYF
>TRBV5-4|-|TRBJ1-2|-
TGTGCCAGCAGCCCGGACCACAACTATGGCTACACCTTC
CASSPDHNYGYTF
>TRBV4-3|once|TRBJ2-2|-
TGCGCCAGCTCAGCCCAGGGGGGGGTGATCCACACCGGGGAGCTGTTTTTT
CASSAQGGVIHTGELFF
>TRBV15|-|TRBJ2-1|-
TGTGCCACCAGCAGAGGAGGGCAAAATGAGCAGTTCTTC
CATSRGGQNEQFF
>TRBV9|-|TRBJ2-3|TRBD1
TGTGCCAGCAACCAAGGGACAGCTACAGATACGCAGTATTTT
CASNQGTATDTQYF
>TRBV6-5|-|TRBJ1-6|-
TGTGCCAGCAGTTACGGTGGAGGTAACAGTAATTCACCCCTCCACTTT
CASSYGGGNSNSPLHF
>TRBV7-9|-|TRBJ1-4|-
TGTGCCAGCAGCCCCGAGGGCGGACAGAGTAATGAAAAACTGTTTTTT
CASSPEGGQSNEKLFF
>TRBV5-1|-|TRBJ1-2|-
TGCGCCAGCAGCTGGAGTCCCCGAACACCGGAGGGCTACACCTTC
CASSWSPRTPEGYTF
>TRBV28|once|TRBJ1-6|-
TGTGCCAGTTACTTGGGGAACGGTAATTCACCCCTCCACTTT
CASYLGNGNSPLHF
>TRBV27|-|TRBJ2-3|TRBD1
TGTGCCAGCAGTTCCTCGAGACAGGGTTATACGCAGTATTTT
CASSSSRQGYTQYF
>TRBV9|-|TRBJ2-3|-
TGTGCCAGCAGCGTAGTGGGTGGGGGCCGCACAGATACGCAGTATTTT
CASSVVGGGRTDTQYF
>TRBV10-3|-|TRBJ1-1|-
TGTGCCATCAGCCAACTCACTGAAGCTTTCTTT
CAISQLTEAFF